The 31 T cell receptor beta chains below come from one sample, sequenced in a study of T cell responses to AZD1222 COVID-19 vaccine. Assay: immunoSEQ multiplex PCR; the TCRdb copy retains only in-frame clones and omits some. The repertoire holds under 200,000 clones, with 90% to 95% as singletons. The sequencing here drew on peripheral blood, taken on day 0 of AZD1222 vaccination. The receptor set was obtained from an adult in good health.

The V gene is TRBV5-1, the J gene TRBJ2-7, with D tentatively TRBD1 (6 bases). Looked up from germline, CDR1 is SGHRS and CDR2 is YFSETQ. Trimming pared 4 bases from V and 2 bases from J, leaving 16 bases between. The CDR3 runs 15 residues. The chain's CDR3 is CASSIAGTITYEQYF. CDR3 bases: TGCGCCAGCAGCATAGCCGGGACAATAACCTACGAGCAGTACTTC.

In its sample, this clone was seen once. CDR3 residues: CASSPIAGSQETQYF. In DNA, the CDR3 is TGTGCCAGCAGCCCAATAGCGGGATCTCAAGAGACCCAGTACTTC. J is TRBJ2-5 and V is TRBV5-4; 8 bases are a match to TRBD2. CDR3 length: 15 amino acids. The germline gives CDR1 SGHNT, CDR2 YYREEE (reference sequence). The trim removed 4 bases at V and 2 bases at J, leaving 7 bases unmatched.

The chain combines TRBV9 with TRBJ2-3; 11 nucleotides match TRBD2. This CDR3 has 16 residues. The V and J ends lost 0 bases and 8 bases, in that order; junction bases with no gene match: 8. Per germline, CDR1 SGDLS and CDR2 YYNGEE. The CDR3 DNA is TGTGCCAGCAGCGTAGGGGGGCTAGCGGGAGGAGCTACGCAGTATTTT. It yields the protein CASSVGGLAGGATQYF.

This chain connects TRBV5-3 to TRBJ1-3; D gene uncertain. TRBV5-3 is flagged as an ORF with uncertain function. The V and J ends lost 0 bases and 0 bases respectively, with 10 bases between them. The CDR3 length is 16 residues. The CDR3 DNA reads as TGTGCCAGAAGCTTGGAGTATCGGCGCTCTGGAAACACCATATATTTT. Translating it yields CARSLEYRRSGNTIYF.

The rearrangement uses TRBV27 and TRBJ1-1; D is unclear. Germline values: CDR1 MNHEY, CDR2 SMNVEV (reference sequence). Between the trimmed V and J ends, which lost 4 bases and 10 bases, there was a span of 13 bases. The CDR3 runs 12 residues. Here the CDR3 reads CASSSVGLGAFF. The CDR3 DNA is TGTGCCAGCAGTTCCGTTGGATTAGGAGCTTTCTTT.

The chain recombines TRBV27 with TRBJ2-2, with TRBD2 as a possible D gene (5 bases). CDR1 is MNHEY, CDR2 SMNVEV, per germline (reference sequence). With 5 bases removed from V and 5 bases from J, the gap between germline ends came to 18 bases. The CDR3 loop spans 16 amino acids. Here the CDR3 reads CASSEDSPGRTGELFF. The CDR3, as DNA: TGTGCCAGCAGTGAGGACTCCCCTGGAAGGACCGGGGAGCTGTTTTTT.

The V gene is TRBV3-1 (or the pseudogene TRBV3-2), the J gene TRBJ2-5, with D perhaps matching TRBD2 (5 bases). V was shortened by 7 bases and J by 5 bases, with 20 bases between the two germline ends. The CDR3 has 15 amino acids. Looked up from germline, CDR1 is LGHDT and CDR2 is YNNKEL (reference sequence). DNA of the CDR3: TGTGCCAGCACTCCGGCTATACGGGATTCGGAGACCCAGTACTTC. Its protein product is CASTPAIRDSETQYF.

V is TRBV18 and J is TRBJ2-5; 7 nucleotides match TRBD1. After removal of 3 bases from V and 4 bases from J, the junction contained 5 bases not matched to a gene. Germline V gives CDR1 KGHSH, CDR2 LQKENI. There are 14 residues in the CDR3. The CDR3 coding sequence is TGTGCCAGCTCACCGGTAGGGGGCTTAGAGACCCAGTACTTC. It codes for CASSPVGGLETQYF.

The CDR3 DNA reads as TGTGCCAGCAGCGTAGGGGGAGGGGCCGATCAGCCCCAGCATTTT. The encoded protein is CASSVGGGADQPQHF. The rearrangement uses TRBV9 and TRBJ1-5; the D gene is possibly TRBD1 (5 bases). The length of the CDR3 is 15 residues. CDR1 and CDR2 (germline): SGDLS, YYNGEE. Trimming shortened V by 0 bases and J by 5 bases, and 12 bases separated the two germline ends.

This chain connects TRBV28 to TRBJ2-5; no clear D. The germline V gene has CDR1 MDHEN and CDR2 SYDVKM. The CDR3 is 12 amino acids. V was pared by 7 bases and J by 7 bases, with 13 bases between. CDR3 DNA: TGTGCCAGCACGCCCGCCCTCGGGACCCAGTACTTC. Amino acid sequence: CASTPALGTQYF.

The chain is built from TRBV6-5 and TRBJ1-6; 7 nucleotides align to TRBD1. In germline, CDR1 is MNHEY, CDR2 SVGAGI. V was pared by 0 bases and J by 7 bases, with 6 bases of the junction left unmatched. CDR3 length equals 16 residues. The CDR3 DNA reads as TGTGCCAGCAGTTACTCGAACAGGGGAAGAAATTCACCCCTCCACTTT. Its protein product is CASSYSNRGRNSPLHF.

This chain joins TRBV19 and TRBJ2-1, with 8 bases lining up with TRBD2. The V and J ends lost 5 bases and 9 bases, in that order; junction bases with no gene match: 9. This CDR3 is 14 amino acids long. CDR1 is LNHDA and CDR2 is SQIVND in the germline V gene (reference sequence). The CDR3 region has the DNA TGTGCCAGTAGTGACAAGCGGGAGACAGGTGAGCAGTTCTTC. Its protein product is CASSDKRETGEQFF.

This chain connects TRBV5-1 to TRBJ1-1; D call uncertain. This CDR3 has 14 residues. Germline assignment: CDR1 SGHRS and CDR2 YFSETQ. The ends were cut back, 4 bases at V and 5 bases at J, with 15 bases in the middle. The DNA of the CDR3 is TGCGCCAGCAGCGGGAGGGCCACGGGAACTGAAGCTTTCTTT. Its translation: CASSGRATGTEAFF.

The V gene is TRBV28, the J gene TRBJ2-7; possibly TRBD1 for D (6 bases). CDR1 and CDR2 (germline): MDHEN, SYDVKM. CDR3 length: 14 amino acids. Trimming removed 4 bases at V and 3 bases at J, with 13 bases between. CDR3 coding DNA: TGTGCCAGCAGTTATTCCGGGACACTCTACGAGCAGTACTTC. Protein product: CASSYSGTLYEQYF.

Remarks on this clone: At one of its ends the junction is not consistent with the germline gene, which may arise from a read error. V and J are TRBV24-1 and TRBJ1-1; maybe TRBD1 (6 bases). CDR1 KGHDR and CDR2 SFDVKD come from the germline V gene. The CDR3 runs 11 residues. The CDR3 nucleotides read TGTGCCACCAGTGACGAGGCAGGGGCCGCGTTT. It translates to CATSDEAGAAF.

V and J are TRBV19 and TRBJ2-7, with TRBD2 as a possible D gene (5 bases). The germline V gene encodes CDR1 LNHDA and CDR2 SQIVND (reference sequence). V dropped 6 bases and J dropped 0 bases, with 12 bases sitting between them. The CDR3 has 14 residues. The CDR3 sequence is CASRPAGDSYEQYF. The DNA for the CDR3 is TGTGCCAGTAGGCCGGCCGGGGACTCCTACGAGCAGTACTTC. The whole variable domain, filled in from reference TRBV19 and TRBJ2-7, reads DGGITQSPKYLFRKEGQNVTLSCEQNLNHDAMYWYRQDPGQGLRLIYYSQIVNDFQKGDIAEGYSVSREKKESFPLTVTSAQKNPTAFYLCASRPAGDSYEQYFGPGTRLTVT.

This chain joins TRBV28 and TRBJ1-1; D gene uncertain. The V and J ends lost 5 bases and 0 bases respectively, with 7 bases between them. CDR1 is MDHEN, CDR2 SYDVKM, per germline. CDR3 length: 13 residues. CDR3 protein: CASSRLMNTEAFF. The CDR3 nucleotides are TGTGCCAGCAGTCGCCTCATGAACACTGAAGCTTTCTTT.

This clone was found a few times. The chain uses TRBV19 and TRBJ2-2; weak D call: TRBD1 (5 bases). The CDR3 covers 12 residues. The germline V and J ends were trimmed by 4 bases and 5 bases, with 5 bases remaining between them. CDR1 and CDR2 from the germline V gene are LNHDA and SQIVND (reference sequence). The CDR3: CASSRQTGELFF. In DNA, the CDR3 is TGTGCCAGTAGTAGACAGACCGGGGAGCTGTTTTTT.

The chain combines TRBV13 with TRBJ1-1, with TRBD1 matching over 7 bases. J gave up 7 bases and V 2 bases, and 7 bases lay outside the gene matches. CDR3 size: 14 residues. Germline CDR1 reads PRHDT; CDR2 reads FYEKMQ (reference sequence). Here the CDR3 DNA reads TGTGCCAGCAGCTTAAGAGGGGGCCCCATTGAAGCTTTCTTT. Its translation: CASSLRGGPIEAFF.

The CDR3: CASSGTGEKLFF. The DNA for the CDR3 is TGTGCCAGCAGTGGGACCGGTGAAAAACTGTTTTTT. The chain combines TRBV2 with TRBJ1-4; D not resolved. Trimming cost V 4 bases and J 7 bases, with 7 bases left between them. The CDR3 runs to 12 residues. Germline V lookup: CDR1 SNHLY, CDR2 FYNNEI.

The chain couples TRBV7-8 to TRBJ2-1; D unresolved. There are 14 residues in the CDR3. Germline lookup yields CDR1 SGHVS and CDR2 FQNEAQ. Trimming took 5 bases from V and 2 from J, leaving 10 bases between them. In DNA, the CDR3 is TGTGCCAGCAGCCTAGACCCCACCTACAATGAGCAGTTCTTC. It yields the protein CASSLDPTYNEQFF.

V usage is TRBV29-1 and J usage is TRBJ1-1; 11 bases are a match to TRBD1. The germline gives CDR1 SQVTM, CDR2 ANQGSEA. This CDR3 spans 18 amino acids. Trimming took 7 bases from V and 3 from J; bases not matched to a gene: 19. In DNA, the CDR3 is TGCAGCGCCCGACCGTTCGGACAGGGGGCGCGTCGGGACACTGAAGCTTTCTTT. Amino acid sequence: CSARPFGQGARRDTEAFF.

This sequence joins TRBV10-3 and TRBJ1-5, with 7 nucleotides matching TRBD1. Germline V gene sequence: CDR1 ENHRY, CDR2 SYGVKD. The CDR3 is 16 residues long. V trimming: 0 bases; J trimming: 4 bases; junction bases outside the gene matches: 6. The CDR3: CAISESFGTANQPQHF. In DNA, the CDR3 is TGTGCCATCAGTGAGTCGTTTGGGACAGCTAATCAGCCCCAGCATTTT.

The rearrangement links TRBV27 to TRBJ1-1; no firm D call. V lost 6 bases and J 2 bases, leaving 10 bases between the germline ends. CDR1 MNHEY and CDR2 SMNVEV come from the germline V gene (reference sequence). The CDR3 length is 13 residues. The chain's CDR3 is CASSSGTNTEAFF. The CDR3, as DNA: TGTGCCAGCAGCTCCGGAACCAACACTGAAGCTTTCTTT.

The chain joins TRBV28 to TRBJ1-2; D is possibly TRBD1 (5 bases). The germline V gene encodes CDR1 MDHEN and CDR2 SYDVKM. V shed 2 bases and J shed 4 bases, with 14 bases lying between them. The CDR3 sequence is 15 residues long. This CDR3 reads CASSLIGGWGYGYTF. CDR3 DNA sequence: TGTGCCAGCAGTTTAATCGGGGGTTGGGGCTATGGCTACACCTTC.

This clone is a singleton in its sample. This chain links TRBV30 with TRBJ1-5; TRBD1 agrees at 8 bases. In germline, CDR1 is GTSNPN, CDR2 SVGIG (reference sequence). J lost 4 bases, V lost 2 bases, and 4 bases had no gene match. The length of the CDR3 is 14 residues. The CDR3 nucleotides read TGTGCCTGGAGTTTGCAGGGGGCGAATCAGCCCCAGCATTTT. It encodes CAWSLQGANQPQHF.

The chain is built from TRBV27 and TRBJ1-1; 7 nucleotides line up with TRBD1. V dropped 6 bases and J dropped 8; count of bases not matched to a gene: 9. The CDR3 sequence is 13 residues long. Germline CDR1 is MNHEY and CDR2 is SMNVEV (reference sequence). CDR3 protein: CASRTKQGQEAFF. The CDR3 DNA sequence: TGTGCCAGCAGAACGAAACAGGGGCAAGAAGCTTTCTTT.

This rearrangement joins TRBV13 to TRBJ2-2; TRBD1 or TRBD2 may be the D gene (6 bases each). There are 15 residues in the CDR3. CDR1 is PRHDT, CDR2 FYEKMQ, per germline (reference sequence). Trimming pared 3 bases from V and 7 bases from J, leaving 15 bases between. This CDR3 is CASSFLRGGIGELFF. The DNA of the CDR3 is TGTGCCAGCAGCTTCCTTAGAGGGGGGATCGGGGAGCTGTTTTTT.

This chain uses TRBV29-1 with TRBJ1-1; no definite D call. With 6 bases removed from V and 2 bases from J, the gap between germline ends came to 7 bases. CDR3 length equals 11 residues. Germline loops: CDR1 SQVTM, CDR2 ANQGSEA. CDR3 bases: TGCAGCGTGAACTTCAACACTGAAGCTTTCTTT. Translation: CSVNFNTEAFF.

V gene TRBV7-2 combines with J gene TRBJ1-1; D gene unclear. The CDR3 loop spans 18 amino acids. Trimming took 3 bases from V and 0 from J, leaving 20 bases between them. Per the germline V gene, CDR1 is SGHTA and CDR2 is FQGNSA. The CDR3 here is CASSFTLGVPPMNTEAFF. The DNA of the CDR3 is TGTGCCAGCAGCTTCACCCTCGGGGTCCCTCCAATGAACACTGAAGCTTTCTTT.

This chain joins TRBV9 and TRBJ2-7; either TRBD1 or TRBD2 may supply D (5 bases each). V lost 0 bases, J lost 2 bases, and 15 bases lay in between. The germline CDR1 and CDR2 sequences are SGDLS and YYNGEE. The CDR3 loop spans 16 amino acids. CDR3 loop: CASSVGLGTTTYEQYF. In nucleotides, the CDR3 is TGTGCCAGCAGCGTAGGTCTGGGGACCACGACCTACGAGCAGTACTTC.